The clone carrying this T cell receptor beta chain was seen ten or more times. Its antigen is unknown. Healthy individuals of Caucasian origin from Russia, aged about 6 to 95, served as donors. The sample originates from a study of blood T cells in healthy people across ages. The CDR3 has 14 amino acids. J gave up 4 bases and V 7 bases, and 6 bases lay outside the gene matches. Germline V gives CDR1 SGHTA, CDR2 FQGNSA. Through a sample-barcoded 5' primer and a J-beta primer mix, a second PCR was run for about 7 to 12 cycles. TCRdb itself ran the 5' RACE reads through MiXCR, one entry per CDR3 protein. The data hold 1.5 million to 2 million distinct CDR3 sequences, with roughly 49% observed a single time. Broader study findings: Changes in expanded clonotypes were possibly confounded, as the CMV status of donors was unknown.

Source material: blood. V is TRBV7-2 and J is TRBJ2-5; 10 nucleotides align to TRBD1. The source is a woman in her thirties or forties in good health. This CDR3 reads CASTTTGGTETQYF. CDR3 coding DNA: TGTGCCAGCACCACGACAGGGGGCACAGAGACCCAGTACTTC.